This is a list of T cell receptor beta chains from one sample in a study of patients and donors after allogeneic stem cell transplantation. TCRdb redid the calling of the RT-PCR reads with MiXCR, one entry per CDR3 protein. The table records about 160,000 distinct CDR3 sequences, approximately 40% of them present only once. The sequenced sample was blood, either unsorted or a sorted T cell fraction (not recorded which). The receptor set was obtained from a human donor who was either an allogeneic HSCT recipient or a stem cell or donor lymphocyte infusion donor (not recorded which). It is not recorded whose cells these are; they may come from a transplant donor. CDR3s include the opening cysteine and the closing phenylalanine or tryptophan. A D gene is named only where the DNA matches it firmly. Clone size, where shown, is once, few, many, or a class for clones that have expanded.

clone_size: -
d_call: -
j_call: TRBJ2-7
v_call: TRBV4-2
cdr3_nt: TGTGCCAGCAGCCAAGAGAGGTCCCCCCCCATCTACGAGCAGTACTTC
cdr3_aa: CASSQERSPPIYEQYF

clone_size: -
d_call: -
j_call: TRBJ2-5
v_call: TRBV6-5
cdr3_nt: TGTGCCAGCGGATTGATGGAGACCCAGTACTTC
cdr3_aa: CASGLMETQYF

clone_size: few
d_call: TRBD1
j_call: TRBJ2-3
v_call: TRBV12-3/TRBV12-4
cdr3_nt: TGTGCCAGCAGACCGACAGGGACCACAGATACGCAGTATTTT
cdr3_aa: CASRPTGTTDTQYF

clone_size: -
d_call: TRBD1
j_call: TRBJ1-2
v_call: TRBV10-3
cdr3_nt: TGTGCCATCAGTGAGGACAGGGGCAGTAATGGCTACACCTTC
cdr3_aa: CAISEDRGSNGYTF

clone_size: -
d_call: -
j_call: TRBJ1-5
v_call: TRBV29-1
cdr3_nt: TGCAGCGTTGAAACGACTAGCAATCAGCCCCAGCATTTT
cdr3_aa: CSVETTSNQPQHF

clone_size: -
d_call: -
j_call: TRBJ1-5
v_call: TRBV28
cdr3_nt: TGTGCCAGCAGACGGAGAGAGCCCCAGCATTTT
cdr3_aa: CASRRREPQHF

clone_size: -
d_call: -
j_call: TRBJ1-5
v_call: TRBV12-3/TRBV12-4
cdr3_nt: TGTGCCAGCAGTTTTTGGGATCAGCCCCAGCATTTT
cdr3_aa: CASSFWDQPQHF

clone_size: -
d_call: -
j_call: TRBJ2-3
v_call: TRBV29-1
cdr3_nt: TGCAGCGTTGAAACAGGACCCCAGGAAGATACGCAGTATTTT
cdr3_aa: CSVETGPQEDTQYF

clone_size: few
d_call: -
j_call: TRBJ1-5
v_call: TRBV6-5
cdr3_nt: TGTGCCAGCAGTTTGACGGGGTCCCTTAGCAATCAGCCCCAGCATTTT
cdr3_aa: CASSLTGSLSNQPQHF

clone_size: -
d_call: -
j_call: TRBJ2-4
v_call: TRBV28
cdr3_nt: TGTGCCAGCGGACGGGGGCAAAACATTCAGTACTTC
cdr3_aa: CASGRGQNIQYF

clone_size: -
d_call: -
j_call: TRBJ1-2
v_call: TRBV12-3/TRBV12-4
cdr3_nt: TGTGCCAGCAGTTGGGCAGACGGCTATGGCTACACCTTC
cdr3_aa: CASSWADGYGYTF

clone_size: many
d_call: -
j_call: TRBJ1-5
v_call: TRBV9
cdr3_nt: TGTGCCAGCAGCCTCGGGTGGGACCAGCCCCAGCATTTT
cdr3_aa: CASSLGWDQPQHF

clone_size: -
d_call: -
j_call: TRBJ1-2
v_call: TRBV6-5
cdr3_nt: TGTGCCAGCAGCTTCCGGGACACCGGAGGCTACACCTTC
cdr3_aa: CASSFRDTGGYTF

clone_size: -
d_call: -
j_call: TRBJ1-5
v_call: TRBV10-2
cdr3_nt: TGCGCCAGCAGTGAAGGACGAGATAGCAATCAGCCCCAGCATTTT
cdr3_aa: CASSEGRDSNQPQHF

clone_size: -
d_call: TRBD1
j_call: TRBJ2-1
v_call: TRBV4-2
cdr3_nt: TGTGCCAGCAGCTCAAGGACAGGAAGGGACTACAATGAGCAGTTCTTC
cdr3_aa: CASSSRTGRDYNEQFF

clone_size: -
d_call: -
j_call: TRBJ2-1
v_call: TRBV20-1
cdr3_nt: TGCAGTGCCGCGACTAGTTCTAATGAGCAGTTCTTC
cdr3_aa: CSAATSSNEQFF

clone_size: -
d_call: TRBD2
j_call: TRBJ2-3
v_call: TRBV5-4
cdr3_nt: TGTGCCAGCAGCTTAGCGGGGCCAAGCACAGATACGCAGTATTTT
cdr3_aa: CASSLAGPSTDTQYF

clone_size: -
d_call: -
j_call: TRBJ2-7
v_call: TRBV5-5
cdr3_nt: TGTGCCAGCAGCTGGGCCCCCGGTTTGGACGAGCAGTACTTC
cdr3_aa: CASSWAPGLDEQYF

clone_size: -
d_call: -
j_call: TRBJ2-2
v_call: TRBV10-3
cdr3_nt: TGTGCCATCCAGCCGATTGGGGGCCAGACCGGGGAGCTGTTTTTT
cdr3_aa: CAIQPIGGQTGELFF